The clone carrying this TCR beta chain was detected ten times or more. The antigen is undetermined. The data are from a study of early T cells in non-severe SARS-CoV-2 infection. Study in general: Chains were not paired, and sequencing was done on bulk RNA from unsorted whole blood.

Study observations and caveats: Matching with VDJdb favored anti-spike CD8 responses (missing private and CD4 specificities).

Unique molecular identifiers were affixed to single, distinct cDNA molecules. TCRdb passed the 5' RACE reads through MiXCR, listing each CDR3 protein once. The sample lists around 60,000 distinct CDR3 sequences, over 9.5% occurring once. Germline assignment: CDR1 GTSNPN and CDR2 SVGIG (reference sequence). The CDR3 length is 15 residues. The ends were cut back, 3 bases at V and 4 bases at J, with 13 bases in the middle. The sample consisted of whole blood. V gene TRBV30 combines with J gene TRBJ1-6; no reliable D call. The TCR originated in an adult who was a healthcare worker with PCR-confirmed SARS-CoV-2 infection or an uninfected control (not recorded which). CDR3 nucleotides: TGTGCCTGGAGAGAGTGGTCGCAGTATAATTCACCCCTCCACTTT. As protein: CAWREWSQYNSPLHF.